This T cell receptor (beta chain) came from a study of T cell responses to AZD1222 COVID-19 vaccine. General observations from the study: Two AZD1222 doses significantly raised spike-specific TCR breadth and depth over controls. Clonal diversity may have been underestimated, and the donors were mostly white British, with more females than males. Regions 160-218 and 743-854 dominated among vaccine-associated CD4 TCRs spanning spike.

This clone was detected only once. What it binds is not known. Second-dose intervals of approximately 4 or approximately 12 weeks were pooled. This CDR3 contains 17 residues. CDR1 and CDR2 (germline): LGHNA, YNFKEQ. J gave up 5 bases and V 1 base, and 5 bases lay outside the gene matches. The data were produced by immunoSEQ multiplex PCR, yet TCRdb's version contains in-frame clones alone and is incomplete. Of about 130,000 clones listed, around 90% are singletons. This chain links TRBV4-2 with TRBJ2-1; 13 bases line up with TRBD2. The sequencing here drew on peripheral blood, taken 28 days after the second AZD1222 dose. The receptor was derived from an adult who received the AZD1222 COVID-19 vaccine. The CDR3 here is CASSQGTSGGVHNEQFF. DNA of the CDR3: TGTGCCAGCAGCCAAGGGACTAGCGGGGGTGTACACAATGAGCAGTTCTTC.